This T cell receptor beta chain was observed in a study of blood T cell repertoires in COVID-19. Study-level background: The samples span acute and convalescent COVID-19 from the United States, Italy and Spain.

Trimming removed 0 bases at V and 4 bases at J, with 11 bases between. The CDR3 loop spans 15 amino acids. Germline V gene lookup returns CDR1 SGDLS and CDR2 YYNGEE. Profiling relied on immunoSEQ multiplex PCR, and the TCRdb table lists in-frame clones only, not all of them. The data show 200,000 to 300,000 clones, with 81% seen just once and approximately 8% held by the top ten. The V gene is TRBV9, the J gene TRBJ1-5, with D possibly being TRBD1 (6 bases). The material sequenced was peripheral blood. The origin of this receptor is an elderly woman with acute or convalescent COVID-19. The CDR3 coding sequence is TGTGCCAGCAGCGTAGGCAGGGGTCCTAATCAGCCCCAGCATTTT. It encodes CASSVGRGPNQPQHF.